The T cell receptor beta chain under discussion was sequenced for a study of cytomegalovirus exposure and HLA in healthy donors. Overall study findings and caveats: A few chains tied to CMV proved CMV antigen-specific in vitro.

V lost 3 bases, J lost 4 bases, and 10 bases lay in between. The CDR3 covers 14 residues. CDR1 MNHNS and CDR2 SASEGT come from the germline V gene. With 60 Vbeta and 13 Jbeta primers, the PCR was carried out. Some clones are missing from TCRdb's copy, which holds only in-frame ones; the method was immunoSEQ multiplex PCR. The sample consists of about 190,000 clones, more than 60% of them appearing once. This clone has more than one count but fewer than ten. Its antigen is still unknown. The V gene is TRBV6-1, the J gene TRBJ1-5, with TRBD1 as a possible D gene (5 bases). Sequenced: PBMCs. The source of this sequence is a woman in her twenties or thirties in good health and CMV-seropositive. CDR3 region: CASSEAGRNQPQHF. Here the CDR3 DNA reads TGTGCCAGCAGTGAGGCAGGGAGGAATCAGCCCCAGCATTTT.